Shown below are 6 T cell receptor beta chains from a single sample sequenced in a study of response to subunit inactivated influenza vaccine. TCRdb independently ran MiXCR on the RT-PCR reads; one entry per CDR3 protein. This table holds 250,000 to 350,000 distinct CDR3 sequences, approximately 23% found once. Sample: PBMCs from blood, taken less than 22 months after vaccination. Receptors originate from a man in his fifties or sixties who received an inactivated influenza vaccine.

The V gene is TRBV29-1, the J gene TRBJ2-7; 11 positions agree with TRBD2. Germline CDR1 reads SQVTM; CDR2 reads ANQGSEA. This CDR3 has 14 amino acids. After removal of 6 bases from V and 0 bases from J, the junction contained 4 bases not matched to a gene. DNA for the CDR3: TGCAGCGTCCGACTAGCGGGACCCTCCTACGAGCAGTACTTC. It encodes CSVRLAGPSYEQYF.

The chain couples TRBV28 to TRBJ1-1; 8 bases align to TRBD1. Germline V gene data show CDR1 as MDHEN and CDR2 as SYDVKM. J lost 12 bases, V lost 4 bases, and 7 bases had no gene match. This CDR3 has 12 residues. DNA for the CDR3: TGTGCCAGCAGTTCCTGGACAGGGTCCTCTTTCTTT. Translated, it gives CASSSWTGSSFF.

This clonotype was detected a few times. The chain links TRBV5-4 to TRBJ1-1, with unresolved D. The CDR3 length is 13 residues. The germline gives CDR1 SGHNT, CDR2 YYREEE (reference sequence). Trimming removed 3 bases at V and 5 bases at J, with 11 bases between. This CDR3 reads CASSSGVGTEAFF. CDR3 nucleotide sequence: TGTGCCAGCAGCTCCGGGGTTGGTACTGAAGCTTTCTTT.

This chain links TRBV6-1 with TRBJ2-5, with a weak D call TRBD2 (5 bases). Germline-derived CDR1 and CDR2 are MNHNS and SASEGT. The CDR3 is 15 residues long. V dropped 6 bases and J dropped 5 bases, with 19 bases sitting between them. CDR3 amino acids: CASSGRERAWETQYF. DNA for the CDR3: TGTGCCAGCAGCGGACGGGAAAGAGCCTGGGAGACCCAGTACTTC.

This clonotype appeared a few times. The chain joins TRBV12-3 or TRBV12-4 to TRBJ1-6, with D hard to call. The ends were cut back, 3 bases at V and 8 bases at J, with 8 bases in the middle. The CDR3 runs 13 residues. The CDR3 nucleotides are TGTGCCAGCAGTTTGGCCAGCGATTCACCCCTCCACTTT. Translating gives CASSLASDSPLHF.

This clonotype came up a few times. This chain uses TRBV20-1 with TRBJ1-5, with 7 bases matching TRBD1. This CDR3 spans 16 amino acids. Germline V gene data show CDR1 as DFQATT and CDR2 as SNEGSKA (reference sequence). J was trimmed by 4 bases and V by 5 bases; bases with no gene match: 14. The CDR3 region has the DNA TGCAGTGCTCATCATATGGGCAGGGGGGATAATCAGCCCCAGCATTTT. This encodes CSAHHMGRGDNQPQHF.